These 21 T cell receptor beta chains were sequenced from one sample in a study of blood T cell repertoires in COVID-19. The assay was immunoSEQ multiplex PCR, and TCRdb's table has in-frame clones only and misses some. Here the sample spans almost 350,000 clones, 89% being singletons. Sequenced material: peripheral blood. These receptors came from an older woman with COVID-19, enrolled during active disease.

CDR3 loop: CAWSQTGTKNQPQHF. DNA for the CDR3: TGTGCCTGGAGCCAAACCGGGACTAAAAATCAGCCCCAGCATTTT. This chain connects TRBV30 to TRBJ1-5; tentative D call: TRBD1 (5 bases). The length of the CDR3 is 15 residues. The V gene's germline CDR1 is GTSNPN and CDR2 SVGIG (reference sequence). V shed 3 bases and J shed 4 bases, with 16 bases lying between them. Based on the CDR3 plus reference TRBV30 and TRBJ1-5, the full variable domain is SQTIHQWPATLVQPVGSPLSLECTVEGTSNPNLYWYRQAAGRGLQLLFYSVGIGQISSEVPQNLSASRPQDRQFILSSKKLLLSDSGFYLCAWSQTGTKNQPQHFGDGTRLSIL.

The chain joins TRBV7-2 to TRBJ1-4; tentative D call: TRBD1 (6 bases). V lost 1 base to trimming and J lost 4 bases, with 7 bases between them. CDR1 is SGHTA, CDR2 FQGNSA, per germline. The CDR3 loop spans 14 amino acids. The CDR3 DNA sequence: TGTGCCAGCAGCTTAGGGACAGTTAATGAAAAACTGTTTTTT. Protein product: CASSLGTVNEKLFF.

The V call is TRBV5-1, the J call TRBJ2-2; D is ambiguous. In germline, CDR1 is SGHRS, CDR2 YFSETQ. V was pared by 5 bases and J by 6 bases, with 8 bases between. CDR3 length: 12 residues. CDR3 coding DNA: TGCGCCAGCAGTTACGGGTCCGGGGAGCTGTTTTTT. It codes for CASSYGSGELFF.

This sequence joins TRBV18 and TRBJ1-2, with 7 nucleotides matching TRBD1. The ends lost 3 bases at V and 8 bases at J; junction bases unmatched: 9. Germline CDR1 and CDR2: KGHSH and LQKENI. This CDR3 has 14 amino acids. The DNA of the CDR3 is TGTGCCAGCTCACCTTCGACAGGGACTAGAGGCTACACCTTC. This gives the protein CASSPSTGTRGYTF.

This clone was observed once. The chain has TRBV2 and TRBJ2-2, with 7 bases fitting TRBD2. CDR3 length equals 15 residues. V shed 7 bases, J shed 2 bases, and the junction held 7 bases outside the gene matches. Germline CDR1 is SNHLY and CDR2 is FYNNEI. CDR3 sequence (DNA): TGTGCCAGCACCCTAACTAGCGTAAACACCGGGGAGCTGTTTTTT. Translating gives CASTLTSVNTGELFF.

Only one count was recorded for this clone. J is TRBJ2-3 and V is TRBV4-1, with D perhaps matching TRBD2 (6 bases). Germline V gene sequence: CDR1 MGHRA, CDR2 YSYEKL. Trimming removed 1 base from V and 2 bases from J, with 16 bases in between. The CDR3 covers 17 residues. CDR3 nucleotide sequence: TGCGCCAGCAGCCAAGGCTCCTTAGCGGTTTCCACAGATACGCAGTATTTT. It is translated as CASSQGSLAVSTDTQYF.

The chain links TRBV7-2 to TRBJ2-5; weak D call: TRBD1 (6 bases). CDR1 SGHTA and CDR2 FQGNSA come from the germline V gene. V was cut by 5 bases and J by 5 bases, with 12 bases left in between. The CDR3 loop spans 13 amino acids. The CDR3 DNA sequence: TGTGCCAGCAGCGACCAAAGGGGGGAGACCCAGTACTTC. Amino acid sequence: CASSDQRGETQYF.

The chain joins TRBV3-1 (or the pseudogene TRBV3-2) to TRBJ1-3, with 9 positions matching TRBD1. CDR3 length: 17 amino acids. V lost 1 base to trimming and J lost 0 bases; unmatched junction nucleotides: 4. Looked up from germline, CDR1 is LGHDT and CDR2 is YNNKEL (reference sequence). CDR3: CASSQGGQGRSGNTIYF. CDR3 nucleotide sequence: TGTGCCAGCAGCCAAGGGGGACAGGGCCGCTCTGGAAACACCATATATTTT.

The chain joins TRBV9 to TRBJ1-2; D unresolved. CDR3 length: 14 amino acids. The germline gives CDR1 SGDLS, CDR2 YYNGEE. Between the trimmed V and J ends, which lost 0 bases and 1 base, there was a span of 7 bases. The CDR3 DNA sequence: TGTGCCAGCAGCGTAGTAACGGGTAACTATGGCTACACCTTC. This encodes CASSVVTGNYGYTF.

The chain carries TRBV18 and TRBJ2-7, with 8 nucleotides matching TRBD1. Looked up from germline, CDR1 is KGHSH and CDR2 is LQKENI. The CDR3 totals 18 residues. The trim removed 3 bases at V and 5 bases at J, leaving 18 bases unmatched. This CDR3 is CASSPIPIGTGRRDEQYF. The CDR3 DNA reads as TGTGCCAGCTCACCCATTCCGATTGGGACAGGACGGCGGGACGAGCAGTACTTC.

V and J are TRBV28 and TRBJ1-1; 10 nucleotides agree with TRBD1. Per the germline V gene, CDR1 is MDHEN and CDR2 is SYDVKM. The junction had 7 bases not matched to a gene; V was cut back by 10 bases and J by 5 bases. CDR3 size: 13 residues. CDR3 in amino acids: CATGTGVTTEAFF. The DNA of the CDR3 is TGTGCCACCGGGACAGGGGTGACTACTGAAGCTTTCTTT.

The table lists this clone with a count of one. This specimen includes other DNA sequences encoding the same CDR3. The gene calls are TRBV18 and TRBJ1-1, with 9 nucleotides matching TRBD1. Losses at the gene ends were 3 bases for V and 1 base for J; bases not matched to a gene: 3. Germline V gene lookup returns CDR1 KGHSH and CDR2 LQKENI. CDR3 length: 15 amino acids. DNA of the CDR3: TGTGCCAGCTCACCCCTGGGACAGGGGAACACTGAAGCTTTCTTT. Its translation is CASSPLGQGNTEAFF.

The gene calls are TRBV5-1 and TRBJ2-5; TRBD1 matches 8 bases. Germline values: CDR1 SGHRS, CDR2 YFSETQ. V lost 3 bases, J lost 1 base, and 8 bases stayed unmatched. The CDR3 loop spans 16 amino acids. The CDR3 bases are TGCGCCAGCAGCTACATTACAGGGGGATTCCAAGAGACCCAGTACTTC. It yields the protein CASSYITGGFQETQYF.

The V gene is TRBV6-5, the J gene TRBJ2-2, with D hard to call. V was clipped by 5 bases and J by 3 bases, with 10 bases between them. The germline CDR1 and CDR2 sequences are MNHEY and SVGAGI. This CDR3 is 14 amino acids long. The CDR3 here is CASSQTPHTGELFF. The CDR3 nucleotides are TGTGCCAGCAGTCAGACTCCTCACACCGGGGAGCTGTTTTTT.

DNA of the CDR3: TGTGCCACCAGTGATTCAGGGTTCCGCTATGGCTACACCTTC. It is translated as CATSDSGFRYGYTF. The gene calls are TRBV24-1 and TRBJ1-2; tentative D call: TRBD1 (5 bases). CDR1 and CDR2 from the germline V gene are KGHDR and SFDVKD. The CDR3 is made up of 14 amino acids. V lost 2 bases to trimming and J lost 4 bases, with 10 bases between them.

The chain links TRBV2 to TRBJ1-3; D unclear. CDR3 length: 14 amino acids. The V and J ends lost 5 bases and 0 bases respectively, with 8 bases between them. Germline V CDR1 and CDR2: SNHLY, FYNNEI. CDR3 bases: TGTGCCAGCAGTACAGTGAGCTCTGGAAACACCATATATTTT. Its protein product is CASSTVSSGNTIYF.

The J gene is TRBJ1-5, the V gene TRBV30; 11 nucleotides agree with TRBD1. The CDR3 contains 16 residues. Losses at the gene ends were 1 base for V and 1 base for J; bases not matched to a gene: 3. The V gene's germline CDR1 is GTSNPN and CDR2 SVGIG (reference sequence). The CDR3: CAWSEGTGGSNQPQHF. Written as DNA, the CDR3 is TGTGCCTGGAGTGAAGGGACAGGGGGGAGCAATCAGCCCCAGCATTTT.

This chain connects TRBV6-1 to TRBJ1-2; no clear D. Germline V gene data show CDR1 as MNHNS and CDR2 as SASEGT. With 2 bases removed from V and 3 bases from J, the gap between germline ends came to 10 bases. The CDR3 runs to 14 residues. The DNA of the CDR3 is TGTGCCAGCAGTGAAAACTACGGTGACTATGGCTACACCTTC. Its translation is CASSENYGDYGYTF.

The CDR3: CAISGGQGQPQHF. CDR3 DNA: TGTGCCATCTCGGGGGGGCAGGGTCAGCCCCAGCATTTT. This sequence joins TRBV10-3 and TRBJ1-5; D perhaps matches TRBD1 (6 bases). Trimming stripped 8 bases from V and 6 bases from J, with 14 bases between. The CDR3 is 13 amino acids. Germline V gene data show CDR1 as ENHRY and CDR2 as SYGVKD.

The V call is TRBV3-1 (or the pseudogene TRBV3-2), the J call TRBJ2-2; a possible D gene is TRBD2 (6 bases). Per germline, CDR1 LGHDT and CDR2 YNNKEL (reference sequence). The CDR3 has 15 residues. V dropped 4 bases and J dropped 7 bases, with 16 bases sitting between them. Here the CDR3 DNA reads TGTGCCAGCAGCCTCCTGGGGGGTCGTCGCGGGGAGCTGTTTTTT. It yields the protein CASSLLGGRRGELFF.

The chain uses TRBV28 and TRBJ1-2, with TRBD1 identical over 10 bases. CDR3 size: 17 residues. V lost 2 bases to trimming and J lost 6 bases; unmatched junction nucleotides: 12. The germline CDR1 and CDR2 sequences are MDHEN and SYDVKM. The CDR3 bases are TGTGCCAGCAGTTTAGGGACAGGGGTACCCTTATCCCATGGCTACACCTTC. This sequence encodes CASSLGTGVPLSHGYTF.